The rows below give T cell receptor beta chains drawn from one sample of a study of cytomegalovirus exposure and HLA in healthy donors. Assay used: immunoSEQ multiplex PCR; TCRdb lists only in-frame clones, some missing. The data contain about 140,000 clones, about 79% of them seen just once; the ten biggest clones take up 2.5% to 3.5%. The specimen was PBMCs. These TCRs come from a male donor in good health and CMV-seronegative. Each CDR3 is given with its conserved first and last residue. D genes are given only for firm matches. Some rows mark clone size as missing; the rest say once, few, many or name a class of expanded clone.

d_gene,j_gene,len,abundance,v_gene,CDR3aa,CDR3nt
TRBD2,TRBJ2-1,16,NA,TRBV5-1,CASSLLAGAKGDEQFF,TGCGCCAGCAGCCTCTTAGCGGGAGCAAAAGGGGATGAGCAGTTCTTC
TRBD2,TRBJ2-7,14,NA,TRBV6-5,CASIQAGVSYEQYF,TGTGCCAGCATCCAAGCGGGAGTGAGCTACGAGCAGTACTTC
TRBD2,TRBJ2-3,11,few,TRBV6-6,CASSRGETQYF,TGTGCCAGCAGCCGGGGGGAAACGCAGTATTTT
NA,TRBJ1-5,13,NA,TRBV7-2,CASSTFGSQPQHF,TGTGCCAGCAGCACATTTGGGAGTCAGCCCCAGCATTTT
TRBD1,TRBJ1-5,20,few,TRBV7-6,CASSLVAPDWGQGADQPQHF,TGTGCCAGCAGCTTAGTTGCTCCCGACTGGGGACAGGGGGCAGATCAGCCCCAGCATTTT
TRBD2,TRBJ2-2,15,few,TRBV9,CASSSSGRGTGELFF,TGTGCCAGCAGCTCTAGCGGGAGAGGTACCGGGGAGCTGTTTTTT
NA,TRBJ1-1,13,few,TRBV7-9,CASSLQGNTEAFF,TGTGCCAGCAGCTTGCAGGGGAACACTGAAGCTTTCTTT
TRBD1,TRBJ1-1,14,NA,TRBV6-5,CASRDQQGYTEAFF,TGTGCCAGCAGGGACCAACAGGGGTACACTGAAGCTTTCTTT
NA,TRBJ2-1,13,few,TRBV6-5,CASSPVSTGKQFF,TGTGCCAGCAGTCCCGTGAGCACAGGGAAGCAGTTCTTC
TRBD1,TRBJ2-1,16,once,TRBV7-6,CASSLGQGATRNEQFF,TGTGCCAGCAGCTTGGGACAGGGGGCTACGAGGAATGAGCAGTTCTTC
NA,TRBJ1-1,14,NA,TRBV5-4,CAGRESDRVTEAFF,TGTGCCGGACGTGAGTCGGACAGAGTCACTGAAGCTTTCTTT
TRBD1,TRBJ1-6,15,NA,TRBV7-9,CASSSPGQANSPLHF,TGTGCCAGCAGCTCGCCGGGACAGGCGAATTCACCCCTCCACTTT
TRBD1,TRBJ2-2,13,NA,TRBV2,CASRDRDTGELFF,TGTGCCAGCAGAGACAGGGACACCGGGGAGCTGTTTTTT
NA,TRBJ1-1,12,NA,TRBV19,CASSRQDTEAFF,TGTGCCAGTAGTAGGCAGGACACTGAAGCTTTCTTT
NA,TRBJ2-3,12,NA,TRBV10-3,CAISDVAYTQYF,TGTGCCATCAGTGACGTAGCCTATACGCAGTATTTT
TRBD1,TRBJ1-3,13,NA,TRBV10-2,CASSEQDRALSEF,TGCGCCAGCAGTGAGCAAGACAGGGCCTTAAGCGAGTTT
NA,TRBJ2-5,14,NA,TRBV7-3,CASSATGTQETQYF,TGTGCCAGCAGCGCCACCGGGACACAAGAGACCCAGTACTTC
NA,TRBJ2-7,11,NA,TRBV2,CASSLRSEQYF,TGTGCCAGCAGCCTGAGGAGCGAGCAGTACTTC
NA,TRBJ2-3,15,once,TRBV9,CASSVIGGTSDTQYF,TGTGCCAGCAGCGTTATCGGGGGAACTTCTGATACGCAGTATTTT
NA,TRBJ2-7,11,NA,TRBV30,CAWSSLHEQYF,TGTGCCTGGAGCAGTCTCCACGAGCAGTACTTC
TRBD1,TRBJ2-7,14,NA,TRBV12-5,CASGPKGQESEQYF,TGTGCTAGTGGTCCCAAGGGACAGGAAAGCGAGCAGTACTTC
TRBD2,TRBJ2-1,17,NA,TRBV7-3,CASSPQGLAGGRGEQFF,TGTGCCAGCAGCCCGCAGGGACTAGCGGGAGGTCGTGGTGAGCAGTTCTTC
TRBD1,TRBJ2-7,15,NA,TRBV13,CASSLGTGGSYEQYF,TGTGCCAGCAGCTTAGGGACAGGGGGCTCCTACGAGCAGTACTTC
NA,TRBJ2-1,14,few,TRBV30,CARGTRGSYNEQFF,TGTGCCCGAGGTACACGGGGATCCTACAATGAGCAGTTCTTC
NA,TRBJ1-2,14,NA,TRBV6-5,CASTPFRGLRGYTF,TGTGCCAGCACCCCCTTTCGAGGGCTCCGTGGCTACACCTTC
NA,TRBJ2-7,14,once,TRBV6-5,CASSYTGSSYEQYF,TGTGCCAGCAGTTACACAGGGAGCTCCTACGAGCAGTACTTC
NA,TRBJ1-2,13,NA,TRBV2,CASSANDIYGYTF,TGTGCCAGCAGTGCTAACGACATCTATGGCTACACCTTC
NA,TRBJ2-7,15,once,TRBV4-1,CASRLDKELNYEQYF,TGCGCCAGCAGACTGGACAAGGAGTTAAACTACGAGCAGTACTTC
NA,TRBJ2-1,14,NA,TRBV5-1,CASSLSRAGNEQFF,TGCGCCAGCAGCTTGAGCAGGGCCGGGAATGAGCAGTTCTTC
TRBD2,TRBJ2-7,16,NA,TRBV5-6,CASSPRTSRSSYEQYF,TGTGCCAGCAGCCCCAGGACTAGCAGAAGCTCCTACGAGCAGTACTTC
TRBD1,TRBJ1-1,15,NA,TRBV5-4,CASSPRGTKNTEAFF,TGTGCCAGCAGCCCCAGGGGGACGAAAAACACTGAAGCTTTCTTT
TRBD2,TRBJ2-4,13,NA,TRBV2,CASLPGGIDIQYF,TGTGCCAGCCTACCGGGAGGGATAGACATTCAGTACTTC
TRBD2,TRBJ2-3,14,NA,TRBV29-1,CSGRPGLGTDTQYF,TGCAGCGGGCGCCCGGGACTAGGTACAGATACGCAGTATTTT
NA,TRBJ2-7,13,once,TRBV11-2,CASSLRGTYEQYF,TGTGCCAGCAGCTTACGGGGGACCTACGAGCAGTACTTC
TRBD1,TRBJ1-2,15,NA,TRBV7-9,CASSLSQGAPYGYTF,TGTGCCAGCAGCTTATCTCAGGGGGCCCCCTATGGCTACACCTTC
NA,TRBJ2-3,14,NA,TRBV19,CASSLGQSTDTQYF,TGTGCCAGTAGCCTTGGACAGAGCACAGATACGCAGTATTTT
NA,TRBJ1-1,15,NA,TRBV30,CAWDPGEWGNTEAFF,TGTGCCTGGGACCCAGGGGAGTGGGGGAACACTGAAGCTTTCTTT
TRBD1,TRBJ2-2,15,few,TRBV5-1,CASSFPQGADGELFF,TGCGCCAGCAGCTTCCCACAGGGGGCAGACGGGGAGCTGTTTTTT
NA,TRBJ2-5,11,NA,TRBV29-1,CSGTVQETQYF,TGCAGTGGGACTGTACAAGAGACCCAGTACTTC
NA,TRBJ2-1,15,NA,TRBV5-1,CASSLSIGTQDEQFF,TGCGCCAGCAGCTTGTCAATCGGGACACAAGATGAGCAGTTCTTC
TRBD1,TRBJ1-5,17,NA,TRBV28,CASRYDRGPASNQPQHF,TGTGCCAGCAGATATGACAGGGGCCCCGCCTCGAATCAGCCCCAGCATTTT
TRBD1,TRBJ1-2,15,NA,TRBV6-5,CASSRDRDANYGYTF,TGTGCCAGCAGTAGGGACAGAGACGCTAACTATGGCTACACCTTC
TRBD1,TRBJ1-2,15,NA,TRBV5-6,CASSSGTGRIYGYTF,TGTGCCAGCAGCTCGGGGACAGGGCGCATCTATGGCTACACCTTC
NA,TRBJ1-1,13,few,TRBV5-4,CASSWGTDREAFF,TGTGCCAGCAGCTGGGGGACTGACCGTGAAGCTTTCTTT
NA,TRBJ2-6,15,NA,TRBV29-1,CSVGPGQPGANVLTF,TGCAGCGTTGGCCCTGGACAGCCTGGCGCCAACGTCCTGACTTTC
NA,TRBJ1-2,16,NA,TRBV7-9,CASSLDVVRTADGYTF,TGTGCCAGCAGCTTAGACGTAGTAAGGACAGCCGATGGCTACACCTTC
TRBD1,TRBJ1-2,14,NA,TRBV6-6,CASSSSTGAYGYTF,TGTGCCAGCAGTTCCTCGACAGGGGCCTATGGCTACACCTTC
NA,TRBJ2-7,14,NA,TRBV19,CASREQASSYEQYF,TGTGCCAGTAGGGAACAGGCATCCTCCTACGAGCAGTACTTC
NA,TRBJ1-2,15,NA,TRBV7-2,CASSLQQGRGYGYTF,TGTGCCAGCAGCTTACAGCAGGGGAGAGGCTATGGCTACACCTTC
NA,TRBJ1-2,14,NA,TRBV9,CASSGAGRGYGYTF,TGTGCCAGCAGCGGAGCAGGGCGCGGCTATGGCTACACCTTC
TRBD1,TRBJ2-3,18,NA,TRBV18,CASSTSGRDRGNTDTQYF,TGTGCCAGCTCAACTTCCGGGCGGGACAGGGGAAACACAGATACGCAGTATTTT
TRBD2,TRBJ2-1,17,NA,TRBV7-3,CASSLRASGGDYNEQFF,TGTGCCAGCAGCTTAAGGGCTAGCGGGGGGGACTACAATGAGCAGTTCTTC
NA,TRBJ1-2,15,few,TRBV27,CASSLLGAQTYGYTF,TGTGCCAGCAGTTTGTTGGGGGCGCAGACCTATGGCTACACCTTC